What follows are 25 T cell receptor beta chains derived from one specimen sequenced in a study of monozygotic twins with inflammatory bowel disease. Reanalyzing the 5' RACE reads, TCRdb keeps one entry per CDR3 protein, without DNA. Across fewer than 350,000 distinct CDR3 sequences, the top ten clones capture approximately 2% of the sample. The source material was blood. The receptor set was obtained from a human donor with ulcerative colitis or Crohn's disease, or a healthy co-twin of an affected twin (not recorded which).

The genes are TRBV20-1 and TRBJ2-5. The CDR3 extends over 13 amino acids. Germline-derived CDR1 and CDR2 are DFQATT and SNEGSKA (reference sequence). The CDR3 spells CSPFVGTQETQYF.

The V gene is TRBV28, the J gene TRBJ2-7; there is no DNA to check the TCRdb D call of TRBD1. Per the germline V gene, CDR1 is MDHEN and CDR2 is SYDVKM. The CDR3 contains 13 residues. The chain's CDR3 is CASIPWDRYEQYF. Supplemented by reference TRBV28 and TRBJ2-7, the full variable domain reads DVKVTQSSRYLVKRTGEKVFLECVQDMDHENMFWYRQDPGLGLRLIYFSYDVKMKEKGDIPEGYSVSREKKERFSLILESASTNQTSMYLCASIPWDRYEQYFGPGTRLTVT.

This rearrangement joins TRBV20-1 to TRBJ2-1; TCRdb lists TRBD2, though no DNA is available to test this call. The CDR3 extends over 16 amino acids. Germline assignment: CDR1 DFQATT and CDR2 SNEGSKA (reference sequence). The chain's CDR3 is CSATEAGLARKNEQFF.

The rearrangement uses TRBV10-3 and TRBJ2-7; TCRdb names TRBD1, which stays unverified in the absence of DNA. Germline V lookup: CDR1 ENHRY, CDR2 SYGVKD. The CDR3 is 13 residues long. CDR3 residues: CAISRDSDYEQYF.

The chain recombines TRBV28 with TRBJ2-7. The CDR3 is made up of 14 amino acids. Germline-derived CDR1 and CDR2 are MDHEN and SYDVKM. This CDR3 reads CASSLELLSYEQYF.

The chain is built from TRBV30 and TRBJ2-3. Germline V CDR1 and CDR2: GTSNPN, SVGIG (reference sequence). CDR3 length equals 12 residues. The CDR3: CAWSVGSDTQYF.

The V call is TRBV5-1, the J call TRBJ2-1; the D call of TRBD2 rests on TCRdb alone, since no DNA is present to check it. The CDR3 extends over 17 amino acids. In germline, CDR1 is SGHRS, CDR2 YFSETQ. The CDR3 sequence: CASSFGGGSSSYNEQFF.

The chain recombines TRBV12-3 or TRBV12-4 with TRBJ2-4; absent DNA, TCRdb's TRBD1 call cannot be checked. This CDR3 is 16 amino acids long. CDR3 region: CASSHTLTGTANIQYF.

The gene calls are TRBV30 and TRBJ2-1; the D gene TCRdb calls, TRBD1, cannot be checked with no DNA. Germline CDR1 and CDR2: GTSNPN and SVGIG (reference sequence). The CDR3 consists of 11 residues. The CDR3 is CAWGQGNEQFF.

V and J are TRBV4-3 and TRBJ2-7; TCRdb outputs TRBD1, but without DNA this stays unchecked. Germline V gene lookup returns CDR1 LGHNA and CDR2 YSLEER. The CDR3 consists of 15 residues. This CDR3 is CASSQGWWGGVEQYF.

This sequence joins TRBV7-2 and TRBJ1-3. This CDR3 is built from 15 residues. Germline CDR1 is SGHTA and CDR2 is FQGNSA. The CDR3 protein is CASSPEGSSGNTIYF. The full variable domain, in which reference TRBV7-2 and TRBJ1-3 provide the parts outside the CDR3, is GAGVSQSPSNKVTEKGKDVELRCDPISGHTALYWYRQSLGQGLEFLIYFQGNSAPDKSGLPSDRFSAERTGGSVSTLTIQRTQQEDSAVYLCASSPEGSSGNTIYFGEGSWLTVV.

CDR3 amino acids: CASSLVTGAKETQYF. This rearrangement joins TRBV7-2 to TRBJ2-5; the D call from TCRdb, TRBD1, cannot be confirmed without DNA. The CDR3 is 15 amino acids. CDR1 and CDR2 (germline): SGHTA, FQGNSA.

The rearrangement joins TRBV5-1 to TRBJ2-3. This CDR3 spans 15 amino acids. Germline CDR1 is SGHRS and CDR2 is YFSETQ. The CDR3 loop reads CASSLAPTSTDTQYF.

V gene TRBV21-1 combines with J gene TRBJ2-5; the D call of TRBD1 rests on TCRdb alone, since no DNA is present to check it. TRBV21-1 is a pseudogene. The CDR3 is 14 residues long. The CDR3 region is CASSKGGGKETQYF.

The chain recombines TRBV19 with TRBJ2-5; the D call of TRBD2 rests on TCRdb alone, since no DNA is present to check it. Germline V gene sequence: CDR1 LNHDA, CDR2 SQIVND (reference sequence). This CDR3 is built from 13 residues. This chain's CDR3 is CASRALHQETQYF.

This chain connects TRBV11-2 to TRBJ2-5; TCRdb designates TRBD1, a call that cannot be tested without DNA. The germline V gene has CDR1 SGHAT and CDR2 FQNNGV. This CDR3 contains 16 residues. This CDR3 reads CASSLNQGQVQETQYF.

The rearrangement links TRBV11-2 to TRBJ2-5; TCRdb lists TRBD1, though no DNA is available to test this call. Germline values: CDR1 SGHAT, CDR2 FQNNGV. This CDR3 is built from 14 residues. CDR3 amino acids: CASSLEGAGETQYF. Drawing the rest from reference TRBV11-2 and TRBJ2-5, the complete variable domain is EAGVAQSPRYKIIEKRQSVAFWCNPISGHATLYWYQQILGQGPKLLIQFQNNGVVDDSQLPKDRFSAERLKGVDSTLKIQPAKLEDSAVYLCASSLEGAGETQYFGPGTRLLVL.

The rearrangement links TRBV20-1 to TRBJ2-7; absent DNA, TCRdb's TRBD1 call cannot be checked. The germline V gene has CDR1 DFQATT and CDR2 SNEGSKA (reference sequence). The CDR3 contains 14 residues. The CDR3 spells CSARRGQVTYEQYF.

This chain joins TRBV4-2 and TRBJ2-1; TCRdb calls TRBD2, which cannot be checked without DNA. Germline CDR1 LGHNA, CDR2 YNFKEQ. The CDR3 sequence is 13 residues long. CDR3 protein: CASSRPSGNEQFF.

The rearrangement joins TRBV5-1 to TRBJ1-3; TCRdb gives TRBD1 as the D gene, but with no DNA this cannot be confirmed. CDR3 size: 17 residues. Germline-derived CDR1 and CDR2 are SGHRS and YFSETQ. CDR3 amino acids: CASSPGNVGSPGNTIYF.

The rearrangement joins TRBV6-2 or TRBV6-3 to TRBJ2-1; TCRdb lists TRBD1, though no DNA is available to test this call. CDR3 length: 16 amino acids. Germline assignment: CDR1 MNHEY and CDR2 SVGEGT. The CDR3 protein is CASGQRGRTTYNEQFF.

V is TRBV7-9 and J is TRBJ1-1. Per the germline V gene, CDR1 is SEHNR and CDR2 is FQNEAQ (reference sequence). The CDR3 length is 11 residues. The CDR3 reads CASRLSTEAFF. The full variable domain, its missing parts supplied by reference TRBV7-9 and TRBJ1-1, is DTGVSQNPRHKITKRGQNVTFRCDPISEHNRLYWYRQTLGQGPEFLTYFQNEAQLEKSRLLSDRFSAERPKGSFSTLEIQRTEQGDSAMYLCASRLSTEAFFGQGTRLTVV.

The chain has TRBV11-2 and TRBJ1-2; TCRdb's D call, TRBD1, is unchecked because there is no DNA. CDR3 length equals 20 residues. CDR1 is SGHAT and CDR2 is FQNNGV in the germline V gene. This chain's CDR3 is CASSPRSGQSYGGPNYGYTF.

The rearrangement joins TRBV30 to TRBJ2-5; there is no DNA to check the TCRdb D call of TRBD1. Per germline, CDR1 GTSNPN and CDR2 SVGIG (reference sequence). This CDR3 contains 16 residues. The CDR3 spells CAWSAGVVDDRETQYF.

V is TRBV5-1 and J is TRBJ2-1; as DNA is missing, the TRBD1 call by TCRdb cannot be tested. Germline-derived CDR1 and CDR2 are SGHRS and YFSETQ. The CDR3 covers 16 residues. The CDR3 here is CASSLEATGGYNEQFF.